This T cell receptor (beta chain) was identified during a study of beta chain features in type 1 diabetes. As for the study in general: All of the samples together had 107,917,701 sorted cells examined. Notes on the study in general: cDNA-based sequencing might over-represent cells highly expressing TCR. The naive, central memory and Treg TCRB repertoires showed an apparent similarity that was greater among patients than among healthy donors.

There are 14 residues in the CDR3. Germline assignment: CDR1 MDHEN and CDR2 SYDVKM. Trimming cost V 4 bases and J 6 bases; bases outside gene matches: 4. The investigators reverse transcribed all of the isolated RNA, so they sequenced expressed TCRB transcripts. TCRdb's table, derived via immunoSEQ multiplex PCR, lists solely in-frame clones and lacks some. The data show about 140,000 clones, 6.9% seen once. This clone came up many times. No antigen is known for it. The chain is built from TRBV28 and TRBJ1-5, with TRBD1 identical over 9 bases. This sequence was found in a woman aged 25 to 39 in good health. Sequencing used central memory CD4+ T cells from blood. The CDR3 spells CASSSGQGTQPQHF. The CDR3 region has the DNA TGTGCCAGCAGTTCAGGACAGGGGACTCAGCCCCAGCATTTT.